The 21 T cell receptor beta chains presented below share a single source sample, sequenced in a study of blood T cell repertoires in COVID-19. Some clones are missing from TCRdb's copy, which holds only in-frame ones; the method was immunoSEQ multiplex PCR. The data contain over 300,000 clones, around 83% of them seen just once; the ten biggest clones take up 1% to 1.5%. The specimen sequenced was peripheral blood. The receptors shown here come from a woman aged 45-65 years with acute or convalescent COVID-19.

The chain joins TRBV27 to TRBJ1-6; D unclear. Germline values: CDR1 MNHEY, CDR2 SMNVEV (reference sequence). Trimming left V 4 bases short and J 0 bases short, with 7 bases between. The CDR3 runs to 15 residues. The CDR3 nucleotides are TGTGCCAGCAGTTACGGGAGCTCCTATAATTCACCCCTCCACTTT. Translating it yields CASSYGSSYNSPLHF.

This clone has a handful of counts. V usage is TRBV12-3 or TRBV12-4 and J usage is TRBJ2-1; 9 nucleotides line up with TRBD2. This CDR3 contains 13 residues. V gave up 11 bases and J gave up 7 bases; unmatched junction bases: 9. The CDR3 is CASRREGINEQFF. The DNA for the CDR3 is TGTGCCTCAAGGCGGGAGGGAATAAATGAGCAGTTCTTC.

The rearrangement joins TRBV7-2 to TRBJ2-1; 8 positions agree with TRBD2. Germline V gives CDR1 SGHTA, CDR2 FQGNSA. The CDR3 is made up of 15 amino acids. The V gene end was trimmed by 3 bases and the J gene end by 8 bases; junction bases not matched to a gene: 9. CDR3 sequence (DNA): TGTGCCAGCAGCTTCCTACGGCTAGCGGGTTATGAGCAGTTCTTC. This translates into CASSFLRLAGYEQFF. Full variable domain (rest looked up from reference TRBV7-2 and TRBJ2-1): GAGVSQSPSNKVTEKGKDVELRCDPISGHTALYWYRQSLGQGLEFLIYFQGNSAPDKSGLPSDRFSAERTGGSVSTLTIQRTQQEDSAVYLCASSFLRLAGYEQFFGPGTRLTVL.

This chain joins TRBV2 and TRBJ2-7, with 12 bases that match TRBD2. The ends lost 7 bases at V and 1 base at J; junction bases unmatched: 2. Germline V lookup: CDR1 SNHLY, CDR2 FYNNEI. The CDR3 is 14 amino acids. The CDR3 reads CASMGTSGSYEQYV. The CDR3 DNA follows: TGTGCCAGCATGGGGACTAGCGGGTCCTACGAGCAGTACGTC.

Here the CDR3 reads CATSRRFRQGKNTEAFF. CDR3 nucleotide sequence: TGTGCCACCAGCAGACGATTCCGACAGGGGAAGAACACTGAAGCTTTCTTT. The V gene is TRBV15, the J gene TRBJ1-1; TRBD1 matches at 8 bases. The CDR3 spans 17 residues. The V segment lost 2 bases and the J segment 1 base; nucleotides outside the gene matches: 9. The germline V gene encodes CDR1 LNHNV and CDR2 YYDKDF (reference sequence).

This clone was picked up a small number of times. J is TRBJ2-2 and V is TRBV6-5; 8 bases are shared with TRBD2. This CDR3 spans 14 amino acids. V lost 8 bases and J lost 4; bases outside the gene matches: 6. CDR1 and CDR2 from the germline V gene are MNHEY and SVGAGI. CDR3 region: CASSRTSTTGELFF. In DNA form, the CDR3 reads TGTGCCAGCTCTCGGACTAGCACCACCGGGGAGCTGTTTTTT.

This chain links TRBV6-6 with TRBJ2-3, with D possibly being TRBD1 (6 bases). This CDR3 contains 12 residues. CDR1 is MNHNY, CDR2 SVGAGI, per germline (reference sequence). V was cut by 6 bases and J by 7 bases, with 11 bases left in between. DNA of the CDR3: TGTGCCAGCAGCTCCCAGGGGAATACGCAGTATTTT. Residues: CASSSQGNTQYF.

The V gene is TRBV6-6, the J gene TRBJ2-3, with D uncertain. Trimming shortened V by 5 bases and J by 1 base, and 7 bases separated the two germline ends. The CDR3 is made up of 13 amino acids. The germline gives CDR1 MNHNY, CDR2 SVGAGI (reference sequence). The CDR3 nucleotides are TGTGCCAGCAGTACCCAGGGCACAGATACGCAGTATTTT. This codes for CASSTQGTDTQYF.

The chain employs TRBV3-1 (or the pseudogene TRBV3-2) and TRBJ2-5, with D possibly TRBD2 on 5 matching bases. V was trimmed by 1 base and J by 7 bases, leaving 13 bases between them. The CDR3 has 14 amino acids. Germline CDR1 is LGHDT and CDR2 is YNNKEL (reference sequence). CDR3 region: CASSQGRVSRTQYF. CDR3 sequence (DNA): TGTGCCAGCAGCCAAGGGCGGGTCTCTCGGACCCAGTACTTC.

The chain uses TRBV19 and TRBJ1-2, with 7 bases aligning to TRBD1. The germline gives CDR1 LNHDA, CDR2 SQIVND (reference sequence). V lost 3 bases to trimming and J lost 3 bases; unmatched junction nucleotides: 10. The CDR3 covers 16 residues. DNA of the CDR3: TGTGCCAGTAGTATGACGGGAACAGGGGCTGACTATGGCTACACCTTC. Translated: CASSMTGTGADYGYTF.

The rearrangement links TRBV7-3 to TRBJ1-4, with D tentatively TRBD1 (5 bases). Germline V gene lookup returns CDR1 SGHTA and CDR2 FQGTGA. The CDR3 totals 16 residues. V lost 2 bases to trimming and J lost 3 bases, with 13 bases between them. The CDR3 loop reads CASSLSAGLPNEKLFF. The CDR3 DNA reads TGTGCCAGCAGCTTATCCGCAGGGTTACCTAATGAAAAACTGTTTTTT.

The V gene is TRBV6-6, the J gene TRBJ2-7; D may be TRBD1 (6 bases). The ends were cut back, 8 bases at V and 2 bases at J, with 22 bases in the middle. The CDR3 contains 16 residues. Germline V gene sequence: CDR1 MNHNY, CDR2 SVGAGI (reference sequence). CDR3 protein: CASVHKPGHPAYEQYV. CDR3 bases: TGTGCCAGCGTTCATAAACCGGGACACCCAGCCTACGAGCAGTACGTC.

The chain employs TRBV30 and TRBJ1-1; no firm D call. The CDR3 totals 14 residues. Germline V CDR1 and CDR2: GTSNPN, SVGIG (reference sequence). The V and J ends lost 4 bases and 2 bases respectively, with 14 bases between them. Written as DNA, the CDR3 is TGTGCCTGGAAGTTCCGGGATCGTAACACTGAAGCTTTCTTT. The encoded protein is CAWKFRDRNTEAFF.

The chain links TRBV14 to TRBJ1-1; D might be TRBD1 (6 bases). The germline V and J ends were trimmed by 4 bases and 0 bases, with 18 bases remaining between them. The CDR3 has 17 amino acids. CDR1 and CDR2 (germline): SGHDN, FVKESK. The CDR3 here is CASSLLPRGALNTEAFF. The CDR3 nucleotides are TGTGCCAGCAGCCTCCTTCCCCGGGGGGCGCTGAACACTGAAGCTTTCTTT.

The V and J genes are TRBV7-8 and TRBJ1-1; 9 bases map to TRBD1. Germline loops: CDR1 SGHVS, CDR2 FQNEAQ. This CDR3 is 15 amino acids long. V dropped 5 bases and J dropped 2; count of bases not matched to a gene: 6. CDR3 protein: CASSGRTGVNTEAFF. The CDR3 nucleotides read TGTGCCAGCAGCGGAAGGACAGGGGTAAACACTGAAGCTTTCTTT.

The chain carries TRBV6-5 and TRBJ2-3; 13 bases align to TRBD2. CDR3 size: 14 residues. V was clipped by 5 bases and J by 11 bases; unmatched bases: 7. CDR1 is MNHEY, CDR2 SVGAGI, per germline. This CDR3 is CASSPTSGRGVQYF. The CDR3 DNA is TGTGCCAGCAGTCCCACTAGCGGGAGGGGGGTGCAGTATTTT.

The chain employs TRBV27 and TRBJ1-2; D perhaps matches TRBD1 (5 bases). The CDR3 is 14 residues long. V was trimmed by 2 bases and J by 4 bases, leaving 11 bases between them. The germline V gene encodes CDR1 MNHEY and CDR2 SMNVEV (reference sequence). Here the CDR3 DNA reads TGTGCCAGCAGTTTACGCCAGGGCCCCTATGGCTACACCTTC. It is translated as CASSLRQGPYGYTF.

The chain employs TRBV7-2 and TRBJ2-7; a possible D gene is TRBD2 (6 bases). Germline V CDR1 and CDR2: SGHTA, FQGNSA. V was trimmed by 5 bases and J by 0 bases, leaving 14 bases between them. The CDR3 extends over 15 amino acids. Written as DNA, the CDR3 is TGTGCCAGCAGCCTGGGACTGGGGAACTCCTACGAGCAGTACTTC. As protein: CASSLGLGNSYEQYF.

The chain recombines TRBV5-4 with TRBJ2-2; 8 bases are a match to TRBD1. Germline V gene data show CDR1 as SGHNT and CDR2 as YYREEE (reference sequence). V trimming: 0 bases; J trimming: 7 bases; junction bases outside the gene matches: 5. The CDR3 loop spans 15 amino acids. CDR3 DNA: TGTGCCAGCAGCTTGGCCAGGGGGCAGGGCGGGGAGCTGTTTTTT. Residues: CASSLARGQGGELFF.

The J gene is TRBJ1-5, the V gene TRBV2; D is unclear. The CDR3 loop spans 13 amino acids. Germline V lookup: CDR1 SNHLY, CDR2 FYNNEI. Trimming stripped 6 bases from V and 2 bases from J, with 8 bases between. CDR3 sequence reads: CASRRQRNQPQHF. Written as DNA, the CDR3 is TGTGCCAGCAGGAGACAACGCAATCAGCCCCAGCATTTT. The entire variable domain, with the rest obtained from reference TRBV2 and TRBJ1-5, is as follows: EPEVTQTPSHQVTQMGQEVILRCVPISNHLYFYWYRQILGQKVEFLVSFYNNEISEKSEIFDDQFSVERPDGSNFTLKIRSTKLEDSAMYFCASRRQRNQPQHFGDGTRLSIL.

The genes are TRBV28 and TRBJ2-4; TRBD1 agrees at 7 bases. The germline V gene encodes CDR1 MDHEN and CDR2 SYDVKM. J was trimmed by 1 base and V by 3 bases; bases with no gene match: 3. The CDR3 loop spans 15 amino acids. The CDR3, as DNA: TGTGCCAGCAGTTTCAGGGGGTGGGCCAAAAACATTCAGTACTTC. Amino acids: CASSFRGWAKNIQYF. Supplemented by reference TRBV28 and TRBJ2-4, the full variable domain reads DVKVTQSSRYLVKRTGEKVFLECVQDMDHENMFWYRQDPGLGLRLIYFSYDVKMKEKGDIPEGYSVSREKKERFSLILESASTNQTSMYLCASSFRGWAKNIQYFGAGTRLSVL.